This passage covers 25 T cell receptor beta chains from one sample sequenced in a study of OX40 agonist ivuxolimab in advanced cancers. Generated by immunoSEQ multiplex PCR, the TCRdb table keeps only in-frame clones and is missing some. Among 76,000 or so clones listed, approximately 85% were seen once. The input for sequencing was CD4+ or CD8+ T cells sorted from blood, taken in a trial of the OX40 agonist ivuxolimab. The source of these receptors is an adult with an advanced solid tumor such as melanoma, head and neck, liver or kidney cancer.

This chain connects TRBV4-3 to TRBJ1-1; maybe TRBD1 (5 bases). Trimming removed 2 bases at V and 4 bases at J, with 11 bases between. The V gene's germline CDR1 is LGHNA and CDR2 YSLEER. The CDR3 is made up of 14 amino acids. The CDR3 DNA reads TGCGCCAGCAGCCAATCCGCCGGGGGCACTGAAGCTTTCTTT. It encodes CASSQSAGGTEAFF.

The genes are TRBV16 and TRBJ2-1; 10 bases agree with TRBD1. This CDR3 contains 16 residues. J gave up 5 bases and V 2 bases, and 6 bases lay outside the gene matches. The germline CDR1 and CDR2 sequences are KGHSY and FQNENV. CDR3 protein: CASSQPDRGLDNEQFF. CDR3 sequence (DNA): TGTGCCAGCAGCCAACCCGACAGGGGGCTGGACAATGAGCAGTTCTTC.

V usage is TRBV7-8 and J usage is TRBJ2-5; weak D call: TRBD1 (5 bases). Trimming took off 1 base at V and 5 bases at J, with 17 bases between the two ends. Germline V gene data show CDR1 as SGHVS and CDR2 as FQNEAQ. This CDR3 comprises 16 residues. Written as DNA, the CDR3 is TGTGCCAGCAGCTTAGGTGGAAGGGGCGCCTGGGAGACCCAGTACTTC. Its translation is CASSLGGRGAWETQYF.

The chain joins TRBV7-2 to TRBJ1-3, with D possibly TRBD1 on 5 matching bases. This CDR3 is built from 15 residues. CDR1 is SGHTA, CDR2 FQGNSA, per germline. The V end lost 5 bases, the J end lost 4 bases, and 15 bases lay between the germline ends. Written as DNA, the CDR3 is TGTGCCAGCAGCCTGACGGTGGGGCGCGGAAACACCATATATTTT. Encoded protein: CASSLTVGRGNTIYF.

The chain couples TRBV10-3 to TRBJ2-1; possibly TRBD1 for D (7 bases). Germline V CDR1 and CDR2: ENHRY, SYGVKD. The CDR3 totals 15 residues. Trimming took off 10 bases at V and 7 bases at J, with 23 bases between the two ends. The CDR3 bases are TGTGCCAGCGGCCCGCTGGAGGGGGCGCGAAATGAGCAGTTCTTC. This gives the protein CASGPLEGARNEQFF.

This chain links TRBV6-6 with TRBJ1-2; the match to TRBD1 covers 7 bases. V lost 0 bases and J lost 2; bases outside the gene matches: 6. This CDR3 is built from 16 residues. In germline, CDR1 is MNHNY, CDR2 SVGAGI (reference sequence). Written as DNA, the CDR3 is TGTGCCAGCAGTTACTCGGGGGGACAGCTCAACTATGGCTACACCTTC. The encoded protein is CASSYSGGQLNYGYTF.

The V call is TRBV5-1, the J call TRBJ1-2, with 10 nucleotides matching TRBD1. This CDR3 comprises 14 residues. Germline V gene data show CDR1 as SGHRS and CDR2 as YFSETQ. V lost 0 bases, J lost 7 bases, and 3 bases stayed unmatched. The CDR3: CASSLGDRGFGYTF. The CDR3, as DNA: TGCGCCAGCAGCTTGGGGGACAGGGGCTTTGGCTACACCTTC. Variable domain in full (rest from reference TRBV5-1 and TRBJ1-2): KAGVTQTPRYLIKTRGQQVTLSCSPISGHRSVSWYQQTPGQGLQFLFEYFSETQRNKGNFPGRFSGRQFSNSRSEMNVSTLELGDSALYLCASSLGDRGFGYTFGSGTRLTVV.

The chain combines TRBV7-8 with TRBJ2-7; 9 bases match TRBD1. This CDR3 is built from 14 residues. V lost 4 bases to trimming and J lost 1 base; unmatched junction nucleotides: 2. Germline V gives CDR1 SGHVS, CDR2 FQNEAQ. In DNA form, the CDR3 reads TGTGCCAGCAGCTCCGGGACAGGGTCCTACGAGCAGTACTTC. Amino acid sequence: CASSSGTGSYEQYF.

The CDR3 nucleotides are TGTGCCAGCAGCCTCGGGAACCGGGACTCGCTCCAGTGTTTCTTC. The encoded protein is CASSLGNRDSLQCFF. This sequence joins TRBV7-2 and TRBJ2-1, with D perhaps TRBD2 (6 bases). The CDR3 consists of 15 residues. Germline V gives CDR1 SGHTA, CDR2 FQGNSA. The V gene lost 5 bases and the J gene lost 16 bases, with 27 bases spanning the gap.

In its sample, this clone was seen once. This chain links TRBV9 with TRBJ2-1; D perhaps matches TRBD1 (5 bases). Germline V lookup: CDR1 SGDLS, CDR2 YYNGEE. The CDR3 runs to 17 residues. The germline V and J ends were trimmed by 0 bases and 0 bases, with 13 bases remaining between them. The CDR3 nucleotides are TGTGCCAGCAGCGTAGCCGGACAAACCAGCTCCTACAATGAGCAGTTCTTC. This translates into CASSVAGQTSSYNEQFF.

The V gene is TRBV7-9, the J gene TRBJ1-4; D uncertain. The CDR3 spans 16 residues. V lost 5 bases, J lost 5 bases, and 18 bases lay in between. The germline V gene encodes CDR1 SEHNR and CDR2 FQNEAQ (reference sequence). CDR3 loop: CASSPRGQSRNEKLFF. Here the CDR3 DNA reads TGTGCCAGCAGCCCTCGTGGGCAGTCCCGAAATGAAAAACTGTTTTTT.

CDR3 sequence reads: CASSLRDSGNTEAFF. In nucleotides, the CDR3 is TGTGCCAGCAGCTTGAGGGATTCGGGGAACACTGAAGCTTTCTTT. This sequence joins TRBV5-6 and TRBJ1-1; no reliable D call. V was shortened by 1 base and J by 1 base, with 11 bases between the two germline ends. This CDR3 is built from 15 residues. Germline lookup yields CDR1 SGHDT and CDR2 YYEEEE.

In DNA form, the CDR3 reads TGTGCCAGCAGCTTGTTGAGGAATGCCATGAACACTGAAGCTTTCTTT. Translating it yields CASSLLRNAMNTEAFF. The chain employs TRBV5-8 and TRBJ1-1; D is uncertain. Per the germline V gene, CDR1 is SGHTS and CDR2 is YDEGEE. CDR3 length: 16 residues. The germline V and J ends were trimmed by 1 base and 0 bases, with 13 bases remaining between them.

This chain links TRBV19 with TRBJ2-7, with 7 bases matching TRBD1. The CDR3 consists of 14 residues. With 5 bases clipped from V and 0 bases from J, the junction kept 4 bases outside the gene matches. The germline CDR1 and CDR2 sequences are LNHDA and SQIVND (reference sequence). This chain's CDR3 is CASSRQGSSYEQYF. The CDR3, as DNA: TGTGCCAGTAGTCGACAGGGAAGCTCCTACGAGCAGTACTTC.

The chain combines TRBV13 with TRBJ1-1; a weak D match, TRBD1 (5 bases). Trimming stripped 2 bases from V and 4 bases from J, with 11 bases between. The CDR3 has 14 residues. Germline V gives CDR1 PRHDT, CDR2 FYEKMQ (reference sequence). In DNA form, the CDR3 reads TGTGCCAGCAGCTTACAGGGCGGGGGCACTGAAGCTTTCTTT. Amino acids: CASSLQGGGTEAFF.

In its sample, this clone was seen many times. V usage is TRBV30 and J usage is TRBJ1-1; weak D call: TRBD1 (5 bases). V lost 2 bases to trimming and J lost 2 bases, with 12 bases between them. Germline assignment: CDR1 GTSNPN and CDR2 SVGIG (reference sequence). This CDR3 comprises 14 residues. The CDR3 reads CAWSLGLGNTEAFF. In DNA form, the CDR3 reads TGTGCCTGGAGTTTGGGACTGGGAAACACTGAAGCTTTCTTT.

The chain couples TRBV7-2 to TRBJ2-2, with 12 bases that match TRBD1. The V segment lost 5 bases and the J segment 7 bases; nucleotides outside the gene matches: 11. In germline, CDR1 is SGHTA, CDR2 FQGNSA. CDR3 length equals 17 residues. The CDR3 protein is CASSQSPGQGAGGELFF. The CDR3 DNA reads TGTGCCAGCAGCCAAAGCCCGGGACAGGGGGCGGGCGGGGAGCTGTTTTTT.

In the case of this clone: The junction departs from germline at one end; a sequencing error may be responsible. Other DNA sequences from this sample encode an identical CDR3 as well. CDR3 in DNA: TGTGCCAGCAGCTTATGGGGGACTGGAAATACCATATATTTT. It specifies CASSLWGTGNTIYF. This sequence joins TRBV7-8 and TRBJ1-3, with D maybe TRBD1 (5 bases). The CDR3 loop spans 14 amino acids. CDR1 and CDR2 from the germline V gene are SGHVS and FQNEAQ.

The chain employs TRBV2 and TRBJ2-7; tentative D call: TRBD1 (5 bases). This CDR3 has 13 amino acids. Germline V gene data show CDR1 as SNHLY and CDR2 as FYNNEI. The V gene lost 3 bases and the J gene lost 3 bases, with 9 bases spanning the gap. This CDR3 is CASSELQGYEQYF. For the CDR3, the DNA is TGTGCCAGCAGTGAGTTGCAGGGCTACGAGCAGTACTTC.

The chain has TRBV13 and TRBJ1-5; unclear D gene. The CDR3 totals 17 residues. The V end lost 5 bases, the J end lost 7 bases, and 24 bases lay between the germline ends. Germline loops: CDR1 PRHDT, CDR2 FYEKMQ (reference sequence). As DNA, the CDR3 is TGTGCCAGCAGCCCGACCTCCGGGAGTGGCCCGGGGCAGCCCCAGCATTTT. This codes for CASSPTSGSGPGQPQHF.

DNA for the CDR3: TGTGCCAGCATGACCGGGACAGCTTACAATGAGCAGTTCTTC. This encodes CASMTGTAYNEQFF. V is TRBV11-2 and J is TRBJ2-1, with 7 nucleotides matching TRBD1. The CDR3 consists of 14 residues. J lost 4 bases, V lost 7 bases, and 7 bases had no gene match. The germline V gene has CDR1 SGHAT and CDR2 FQNNGV.

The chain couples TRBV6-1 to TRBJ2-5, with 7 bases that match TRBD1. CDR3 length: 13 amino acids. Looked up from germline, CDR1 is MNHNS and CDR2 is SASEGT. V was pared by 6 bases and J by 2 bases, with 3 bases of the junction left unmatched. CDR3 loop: CASRLQGQETQYF. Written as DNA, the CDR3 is TGTGCCAGCAGACTACAGGGGCAAGAGACCCAGTACTTC.

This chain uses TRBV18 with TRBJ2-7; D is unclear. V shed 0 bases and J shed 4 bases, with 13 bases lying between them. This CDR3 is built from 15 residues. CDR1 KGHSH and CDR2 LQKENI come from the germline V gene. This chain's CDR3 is CASSPPGREGYEQYF. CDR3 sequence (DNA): TGTGCCAGCTCACCACCGGGAAGAGAAGGGTACGAGCAGTACTTC.

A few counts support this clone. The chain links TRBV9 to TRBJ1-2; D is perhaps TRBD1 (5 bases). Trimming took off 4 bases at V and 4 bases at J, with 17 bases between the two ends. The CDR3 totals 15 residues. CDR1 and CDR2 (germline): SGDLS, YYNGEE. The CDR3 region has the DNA TGTGCCAGCAGCCTAGATCAGGGTACAGGCTATGGCTACACCTTC. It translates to CASSLDQGTGYGYTF.

The CDR3 bases are TGTGCCAGCAGCTTAAACAGCAATCAGCCCCAGCATTTT. Protein sequence: CASSLNSNQPQHF. The chain joins TRBV7-2 to TRBJ1-5; no clear D. The CDR3 has 13 amino acids. V was trimmed by 2 bases and J by 1 base, leaving 3 bases between them. The V gene's germline CDR1 is SGHTA and CDR2 FQGNSA.